This record concerns one T cell receptor beta chain sequence. The data were obtained in a study of cytomegalovirus exposure and HLA in healthy donors. V lost 6 bases and J lost 7; bases outside the gene matches: 3. From germline, CDR1 is LNHDA and CDR2 SQIVND (reference sequence). There are 13 residues in the CDR3. PCR primers comprised 60 Vbeta and 13 Jbeta primers. Assay: immunoSEQ multiplex PCR; the TCRdb copy retains only in-frame clones and omits some. The sample shows around 160,000 clones, 75% to 90% of them seen only once. Everyone who donated was a healthy bone marrow donor. V gene TRBV19 combines with J gene TRBJ1-4; 9 positions match TRBD1. The sequence was obtained from a woman between 18 and 29 years old in good health and CMV-seronegative. Material for sequencing was PBMCs. The CDR3 region has the DNA TGTGCCAGTAGCAGGGGACAGGGTGAAAAACTGTTTTTT. Translating gives CASSRGQGEKLFF.